These 23 T cell receptor beta chains were sequenced from one sample in a study of response to subunit inactivated influenza vaccine. Via MiXCR, TCRdb re-called the RT-PCR reads, giving one row per CDR3 protein. The sample shows under 800,000 distinct CDR3 sequences, 14% of them seen only once. Specimen: PBMCs from blood, collected 14 to 15 days before vaccination. All receptors derive from a man aged 45-60 years who received an inactivated influenza vaccine.

This clonotype was detected a few times. The V gene is TRBV20-1, the J gene TRBJ2-7; tentative D call: TRBD1 (6 bases). CDR1 and CDR2 (germline): DFQATT, SNEGSKA (reference sequence). The CDR3 consists of 12 residues. V was trimmed by 6 bases and J by 7 bases, leaving 16 bases between them. Here the CDR3 reads CSAPDERGEQYF. The CDR3 DNA sequence: TGCAGTGCCCCCGATGAGAGGGGGGAGCAGTACTTC.

This clonotype was counted ten times or more. CDR3 in amino acids: CASSGLESRYEQFF. CDR3 coding DNA: TGTGCCAGCTCGGGGCTGGAAAGTAGGTATGAGCAGTTCTTC. V is TRBV11-2 and J is TRBJ2-1; the D gene could be TRBD1 or TRBD2 (5 bases each). V lost 8 bases and J lost 8, with 19 bases in between. Germline V lookup: CDR1 SGHAT, CDR2 FQNNGV. This CDR3 spans 14 amino acids. Complete variable domain (other parts from reference TRBV11-2 and TRBJ2-1): EAGVAQSPRYKIIEKRQSVAFWCNPISGHATLYWYQQILGQGPKLLIQFQNNGVVDDSQLPKDRFSAERLKGVDSTLKIQPAKLEDSAVYLCASSGLESRYEQFFGPGTRLTVL.

The sample holds many counts of this clonotype. V usage is TRBV5-6 and J usage is TRBJ2-5, with D unclear. Germline lookup yields CDR1 SGHDT and CDR2 YYEEEE. Trimming left V 0 bases short and J 0 bases short, with 9 bases between. This CDR3 is 15 amino acids long. CDR3 bases: TGTGCCAGCAGCTTGGTTACAGTTTACCAAGAGACCCAGTACTTC. Amino acid sequence: CASSLVTVYQETQYF.

The chain uses TRBV15 and TRBJ1-3; D call uncertain. The CDR3 is 18 amino acids. CDR1 LNHNV and CDR2 YYDKDF come from the germline V gene (reference sequence). The V end was cut by 1 base, the J end by 0 bases, with 16 bases between. For the CDR3, the DNA is TGTGCCACCAGCAGAGGTGTGCAGGACTCATACTCTGGAAACACCATATATTTT. As protein: CATSRGVQDSYSGNTIYF.

V and J are TRBV27 and TRBJ2-1, with 11 bases matching TRBD2. The germline V gene encodes CDR1 MNHEY and CDR2 SMNVEV (reference sequence). This CDR3 spans 13 amino acids. Trimming took 3 bases from V and 9 from J; bases not matched to a gene: 1. The CDR3 DNA reads as TGTGCCAGCAGTTTGACTAGCGGGACTGAGCAGTTCTTC. Its protein product is CASSLTSGTEQFF.

This clonotype was observed a handful of times. The chain recombines TRBV6-1 with TRBJ1-1; D gene unclear. The CDR3 has 14 amino acids. Looked up from germline, CDR1 is MNHNS and CDR2 is SASEGT. Trimming removed 7 bases from V and 2 bases from J, with 14 bases in between. CDR3 bases: TGTGCCAGCAACTTCCCCGGGGAAAACACTGAAGCTTTCTTT. Its protein product is CASNFPGENTEAFF.

This sequence joins TRBV20-1 and TRBJ2-7; 9 bases map to TRBD2. V was pared by 3 bases and J by 2 bases, with 8 bases of the junction left unmatched. The CDR3 is 15 amino acids. Germline V gives CDR1 DFQATT, CDR2 SNEGSKA (reference sequence). The CDR3, as DNA: TGCAGTGCTAGGGGGAAGCGGGAGGCACCCTACGAGCAGTACTTC. This gives the protein CSARGKREAPYEQYF.

The chain joins TRBV19 to TRBJ2-2; 7 bases align to TRBD1. This CDR3 is 15 amino acids long. Germline V gives CDR1 LNHDA, CDR2 SQIVND (reference sequence). V gave up 5 bases and J gave up 5 bases; unmatched junction bases: 8. The CDR3 loop reads CASSPTGARTGELFF. CDR3 nucleotide sequence: TGTGCCAGTAGTCCCACAGGGGCGCGGACCGGGGAGCTGTTTTTT.

The J gene is TRBJ1-1, the V gene TRBV29-1; D gene ambiguous. Trimming removed 0 bases at V and 6 bases at J, with 5 bases between. The germline V gene has CDR1 SQVTM and CDR2 ANQGSEA. The CDR3 covers 11 residues. In nucleotides, the CDR3 is TGCAGCGTTGAAGATGTCGCTGAAGCTTTCTTT. This translates into CSVEDVAEAFF.

This clonotype was observed at least ten times. The gene calls are TRBV20-1 and TRBJ2-5; TRBD2 aligns across 10 bases. With 8 bases clipped from V and 2 bases from J, the junction kept 14 bases outside the gene matches. Germline assignment: CDR1 DFQATT and CDR2 SNEGSKA (reference sequence). The CDR3 has 16 amino acids. In nucleotides, the CDR3 is TGCAGTACTGCTAGCGGGGGTAAAGTGTGGCAAGAGACCCAGTACTTC. Protein: CSTASGGKVWQETQYF.

A few counts support this clonotype. This rearrangement joins TRBV13 to TRBJ2-7, with D hard to call. V gave up 5 bases and J gave up 2 bases, with 10 bases separating them. The CDR3 consists of 13 residues. Germline V gene sequence: CDR1 PRHDT, CDR2 FYEKMQ (reference sequence). The CDR3 region has the DNA TGTGCCAGCAGCAGTATAGCAGCCTACGAGCAGTACTTC. This gives the protein CASSSIAAYEQYF.

The chain recombines TRBV6-1 with TRBJ1-5; D gene ambiguous. Germline CDR1 reads MNHNS; CDR2 reads SASEGT. V was shortened by 1 base and J by 2 bases, with 9 bases between the two germline ends. This CDR3 comprises 15 residues. CDR3 sequence reads: CASSEGPRGNQPQHF. CDR3 DNA: TGTGCCAGCAGTGAAGGGCCCCGGGGCAATCAGCCCCAGCATTTT.

This clonotype has just a few counts. V and J are TRBV5-6 and TRBJ1-3; 11 bases are shared with TRBD1. Germline V gives CDR1 SGHDT, CDR2 YYEEEE. The V gene end was trimmed by 4 bases and the J gene end by 0 bases; junction bases not matched to a gene: 3. CDR3 length: 16 amino acids. The CDR3 loop is CASSPGTGGSGNTIYF. DNA for the CDR3: TGTGCCAGCAGCCCCGGGACAGGGGGCTCTGGAAACACCATATATTTT.

The genes are TRBV6-2 or TRBV6-3 and TRBJ2-7, with TRBD1 matching over 7 bases. This CDR3 is 14 amino acids long. V was pared by 7 bases and J by 6 bases, with 12 bases of the junction left unmatched. Per the germline V gene, CDR1 is MNHEY and CDR2 is SVGEGT. The CDR3 DNA sequence: TGTGCCAGCAACCACAGGGGACCCTGGACCGAGCAGTACTTC. Its translation: CASNHRGPWTEQYF.

CDR3 coding DNA: TGCGCCAGCAGCCAAGATCGTCTGGGTTGGGGAGTAGATACGCAGTATTTT. This sequence encodes CASSQDRLGWGVDTQYF. The chain has TRBV4-3 and TRBJ2-3; D may be TRBD2 (5 bases). In germline, CDR1 is LGHNA, CDR2 YSLEER. The V end lost 0 bases, the J end lost 5 bases, and 18 bases lay between the germline ends. This CDR3 contains 17 residues.

V gene TRBV7-2 combines with J gene TRBJ2-3; 7 bases align to TRBD2. The length of the CDR3 is 14 residues. V was clipped by 6 bases and J by 4 bases; unmatched bases: 7. Germline-derived CDR1 and CDR2 are SGHTA and FQGNSA. CDR3 nucleotide sequence: TGTGCCAGCAGGTGGGCGGGAGCGGCAGATACGCAGTATTTT. This encodes CASRWAGAADTQYF.

The CDR3 region is CASGGNEQFF. The CDR3 nucleotides are TGTGCCTCGGGAGGCAATGAGCAGTTCTTC. This chain connects TRBV12-3 or TRBV12-4 to TRBJ2-1; 7 bases are shared with TRBD2. After removal of 11 bases from V and 6 bases from J, the junction contained 1 base not matched to a gene. The CDR3 is made up of 10 amino acids.

This clonotype has a handful of counts. The chain carries TRBV27 and TRBJ1-5; D is undetermined. Between the trimmed V and J ends, which lost 0 bases and 7 bases, there was a span of 13 bases. The germline CDR1 and CDR2 sequences are MNHEY and SMNVEV (reference sequence). The CDR3 spans 15 residues. The CDR3 spells CASSLSWVMGQPQHF. The CDR3 DNA reads as TGTGCCAGCAGTTTATCGTGGGTCATGGGGCAGCCCCAGCATTTT.

This clonotype was recorded a few times. The CDR3 DNA reads TGTGCCAGCAGTTTAGGGGGAAGAATAGGGGAGCTGTTTTTT. Its translation: CASSLGGRIGELFF. The chain has TRBV12-3 or TRBV12-4 and TRBJ2-2, with unresolved D. The CDR3 runs 14 residues. Trimming took 1 base from V and 8 from J, leaving 11 bases between them.

V usage is TRBV20-1 and J usage is TRBJ2-5; the D gene is possibly TRBD2 (5 bases). The CDR3 spans 12 residues. The V gene's germline CDR1 is DFQATT and CDR2 SNEGSKA (reference sequence). The germline V and J ends were trimmed by 3 bases and 5 bases, with 10 bases remaining between them. CDR3 nucleotides: TGCAGTGCTAGCGGGGTTGGGGAGACCCAGTACTTC. This gives the protein CSASGVGETQYF.

The chain recombines TRBV5-6 with TRBJ2-5; D perhaps matches TRBD2 (5 bases). The CDR3 consists of 13 residues. V was cut by 5 bases and J by 5 bases, with 13 bases left in between. Germline-derived CDR1 and CDR2 are SGHDT and YYEEEE. The CDR3 DNA sequence: TGTGCCAGCAGGCTAACTAGGGCCGAGACCCAGTACTTC. As protein: CASRLTRAETQYF.

The chain employs TRBV10-3 and TRBJ2-7; 9 bases line up with TRBD1. The V segment lost 1 base and the J segment 9 bases; nucleotides outside the gene matches: 7. The CDR3 is 14 residues long. CDR1 and CDR2 from the germline V gene are ENHRY and SYGVKD. CDR3 protein: CAISEFTGGKRQYF. In DNA form, the CDR3 reads TGTGCCATCAGTGAGTTTACAGGGGGCAAGAGGCAGTACTTC.

This rearrangement joins TRBV20-1 to TRBJ1-3, with D uncertain. Germline V gene data show CDR1 as DFQATT and CDR2 as SNEGSKA (reference sequence). V was shortened by 2 bases and J by 1 base, with 6 bases between the two germline ends. This CDR3 comprises 13 residues. The CDR3 sequence: CSARTRSGNTIYF. In DNA form, the CDR3 reads TGCAGTGCTAGAACCAGGTCTGGAAACACCATATATTTT.